The 17 T cell receptor beta chains below come from one sample, sequenced in a study of shared clonotypes between healthy human individuals. TCRdb's copy holds only in-frame clones and misses some; the assay was immunoSEQ multiplex PCR. The sample consists of tens of thousands of clones, about 65% of them appearing once. Sequenced input: memory CD8+ T cells sorted from blood. The subset was: CD45RO+ cells pooled with CCR7-negative TemRA cells. These receptor sequences come from a man aged 30 to 39 in good health.

The rearrangement joins TRBV7-4 to TRBJ2-7, with D possibly matching TRBD1 (5 bases). The V gene's germline CDR1 is SGHVT and CDR2 SQSDAQ. The V gene lost 6 bases and the J gene lost 1 base, with 16 bases spanning the gap. There are 15 residues in the CDR3. The CDR3 protein is CASSSSGQGSYEQYF. DNA of the CDR3: TGTGCCAGCAGTTCTTCTGGCCAGGGATCCTACGAGCAGTACTTC.

V and J are TRBV6-4 and TRBJ2-2; a weak D match, TRBD2 (5 bases). There are 20 residues in the CDR3. Trimming pared 3 bases from V and 0 bases from J, leaving 23 bases between. Germline-derived CDR1 and CDR2 are MRHNA and SNTAGT. The CDR3: CASSEFFTPRENTNTGELFF. DNA of the CDR3: TGTGCCAGCAGTGAATTTTTTACCCCAAGGGAGAATACGAACACCGGGGAGCTGTTTTTT.

The chain is built from TRBV2 and TRBJ1-1; 7 bases line up with TRBD1. Germline CDR1 SNHLY, CDR2 FYNNEI. The CDR3 has 13 residues. The V segment lost 11 bases and the J segment 0 bases; nucleotides outside the gene matches: 6. The DNA of the CDR3 is TGTGCCGGCAAGGGACAGATGAACACTGAAGCTTTCTTT. This codes for CAGKGQMNTEAFF.

This chain joins TRBV27 and TRBJ2-1, with TRBD2 matching over 11 bases. The V gene end was trimmed by 3 bases and the J gene end by 4 bases; junction bases not matched to a gene: 14. Germline CDR1 is MNHEY and CDR2 is SMNVEV (reference sequence). This CDR3 contains 19 residues. The DNA for the CDR3 is TGTGCCAGCAGTTTTCGGCTAGCGGGAGGCCGTGGGCTTTACAATGAGCAGTTCTTC. This codes for CASSFRLAGGRGLYNEQFF.

This clone appeared many times. The sample holds other DNA sequences that translate to the same CDR3. The chain links TRBV28 to TRBJ2-7, with D hard to call. CDR1 and CDR2 (germline): MDHEN, SYDVKM. The CDR3 has 11 amino acids. Between the trimmed V and J ends, which lost 3 bases and 3 bases, there was a span of 3 bases. The CDR3 is CASSLHYEQYF. In DNA form, the CDR3 reads TGTGCCAGCAGTTTGCACTACGAGCAGTACTTC.

The CDR3 is CASTPLAGGYNEQFF. The CDR3 nucleotides are TGTGCCAGCACCCCACTAGCGGGAGGTTACAATGAGCAGTTCTTC. The chain joins TRBV27 to TRBJ2-1, with TRBD2 matching 12 bases. Germline trimming cut 7 bases from V and 4 bases from J; bases unmatched to any gene: 5. CDR3 length: 15 amino acids. In germline, CDR1 is MNHEY, CDR2 SMNVEV (reference sequence).

The CDR3 is CASSLAGLPLDTQYF. The CDR3 DNA sequence: TGTGCCAGCAGCCTCGCAGGTCTCCCGCTCGATACGCAGTATTTT. V gene TRBV27 combines with J gene TRBJ2-3; D is uncertain. Germline V CDR1 and CDR2: MNHEY, SMNVEV (reference sequence). Trimming took off 6 bases at V and 6 bases at J, with 19 bases between the two ends. This CDR3 contains 15 residues.

The rearrangement uses TRBV11-3 and TRBJ2-7; tentatively, D is TRBD1 (6 bases). The CDR3 has 15 amino acids. In germline, CDR1 is SGHNT, CDR2 YENEEA. V lost 3 bases, J lost 0 bases, and 12 bases lay in between. The CDR3 sequence: CASSFGSDSSYEQYF. CDR3 DNA: TGTGCCAGCAGCTTTGGGTCGGACAGCTCCTACGAGCAGTACTTC.

V is TRBV27 and J is TRBJ2-2; D possibly uses TRBD1 or TRBD2 (5 bases each). There are 16 residues in the CDR3. V lost 3 bases, J lost 5 bases, and 16 bases lay in between. Germline CDR1 is MNHEY and CDR2 is SMNVEV (reference sequence). CDR3 sequence: CASSFSGSVGTGELFF. The CDR3 DNA sequence: TGTGCCAGCAGTTTCTCAGGGAGTGTCGGAACCGGGGAGCTGTTTTTT.

A word on this clone: This likely came from a read error, as a far larger clone is one base away. Other DNA sequences in this sample translate to the same CDR3. The chain has TRBV6-6 and TRBJ1-5; D gene ambiguous. Trimming pared 0 bases from V and 7 bases from J, leaving 4 bases between. The CDR3 extends over 12 amino acids. The germline V gene has CDR1 MNHNY and CDR2 SVGAGI (reference sequence). The CDR3 nucleotides are TGTGCCAGCAGTTACTCGGGGCAGCCCCAGCATTTT. It specifies CASSYSGQPQHF.

This clone was seen ten or more times. V is TRBV5-4 and J is TRBJ2-7; 8 nucleotides align to TRBD2. CDR1 and CDR2 (germline): SGHNT, YYREEE (reference sequence). This CDR3 has 14 residues. V was pared by 4 bases and J by 3 bases, with 6 bases of the junction left unmatched. The chain's CDR3 is CASSPTSGHYEQYF. The CDR3 nucleotides read TGTGCCAGCAGCCCCACTAGCGGACACTACGAGCAGTACTTC.

The chain joins TRBV6-6 to TRBJ2-1; 7 nucleotides match TRBD1. Losses at the gene ends were 5 bases for V and 3 bases for J; bases not matched to a gene: 7. Germline loops: CDR1 MNHNY, CDR2 SVGAGI (reference sequence). The CDR3 extends over 15 amino acids. The CDR3 spells CASSHRDRNYNEQFF. The CDR3 DNA is TGTGCCAGCAGTCACCGGGACAGAAACTACAATGAGCAGTTCTTC.

The genes are TRBV30 and TRBJ2-7; weak D call: TRBD1 (5 bases). In germline, CDR1 is GTSNPN, CDR2 SVGIG (reference sequence). CDR3 length: 14 amino acids. The V end lost 6 bases, the J end lost 1 base, and 16 bases lay between the germline ends. CDR3 in DNA: TGTGCCTGTCCTTCCCGACAGCTATCCTACGAGCAGTACTTC. Translation gives CACPSRQLSYEQYF.

This chain connects TRBV4-3 to TRBJ2-1; 9 bases agree with TRBD2. With 0 bases clipped from V and 1 base from J, the junction kept 4 bases outside the gene matches. This CDR3 comprises 17 residues. Germline-derived CDR1 and CDR2 are LGHNA and YSLEER. The CDR3 DNA reads as TGCGCCAGCAGCCAAGATAGCGGGAGTCGATCCTACAATGAGCAGTTCTTC. Translation: CASSQDSGSRSYNEQFF.

The chain has TRBV9 and TRBJ2-1, with D uncertain. The CDR3 consists of 13 residues. Germline CDR1 reads SGDLS; CDR2 reads YYNGEE. Between the trimmed V and J ends, which lost 0 bases and 7 bases, there was a span of 8 bases. The CDR3 DNA reads as TGTGCCAGCAGCGTAGAAGAGTGGAATGAGCAGTTCTTC. It codes for CASSVEEWNEQFF. Variable domain in full (rest from reference TRBV9 and TRBJ2-1): DSGVTQTPKHLITATGQRVTLRCSPRSGDLSVYWYQQSLDQGLQFLIQYYNGEERAKGNILERFSAQQFPDLHSELNLSSLELGDSALYFCASSVEEWNEQFFGPGTRLTVL.

The V gene is TRBV27, the J gene TRBJ2-2; 8 nucleotides match TRBD1. Trimming took 5 bases from V and 5 from J; bases not matched to a gene: 4. The V gene's germline CDR1 is MNHEY and CDR2 SMNVEV (reference sequence). The CDR3 covers 14 residues. The CDR3 region is CASSIYRGTGELFF. The DNA of the CDR3 is TGTGCCAGCAGTATATACAGGGGGACCGGGGAGCTGTTTTTT.

J is TRBJ1-2 and V is TRBV4-1, with 9 bases fitting TRBD1. CDR1 and CDR2 from the germline V gene are MGHRA and YSYEKL. The V segment lost 4 bases and the J segment 4 bases; nucleotides outside the gene matches: 7. The CDR3 consists of 15 residues. This CDR3 reads CASSRTTGGGYGYTF. Here the CDR3 DNA reads TGCGCCAGCAGCCGAACGACAGGGGGAGGCTATGGCTACACCTTC.